This T cell receptor (beta chain) was sequenced for a study of blood T cell repertoires in COVID-19. Across the whole study: Spain, Italy and the United States supplied samples that represented acute and convalescent COVID-19. T cells, B-cell-depleted T cells, or PBMCs provided the cDNA or gDNA that served as material.

In the authors' methods: From reference gene primer amplification, estimates of nucleated cell counts were derived. TCRdb's copy holds only in-frame clones and misses some; the assay was immunoSEQ multiplex PCR. V, J and clone size are taken as reported in that table, and D and trimming were inferred from the DNA itself. The sample has 150,000 or so clones; around four fifths are singletons. This clonotype was sampled from a woman in her thirties or forties with active or convalescent COVID-19. The specimen sequenced was peripheral blood.

CDR3: CASSPSDGRWETQYF. DNA of the CDR3: TGTGCCAGCAGTCCGTCCGACGGGAGGTGGGAGACCCAGTACTTC. This chain links TRBV27 with TRBJ2-5; 7 nucleotides line up with TRBD2. Germline V gene sequence: CDR1 MNHEY, CDR2 SMNVEV (reference sequence). This CDR3 region has 15 residues. After removal of 5 bases from V and 5 bases from J, the junction contained 11 bases not matched to a gene.